This entry features one T cell receptor (beta chain) sequence. This sample was taken from a study of blood T cell repertoires in COVID-19. Germline lookup yields CDR1 GTSNPN and CDR2 SVGIG (reference sequence). The CDR3 runs 15 residues. V was clipped by 0 bases and J by 7 bases; unmatched bases: 9. As handled by the study authors: Reference gene primer amplification gave estimated nucleated cell counts. Measured with immunoSEQ multiplex PCR; TCRdb has only the in-frame clones, and not every one. Clonal size and the V and J genes are those of that table, whereas D and trimming came from the DNA. The sample records about 240,000 clones, 82% being singletons.

The sample consisted of peripheral blood. The sequence was collected from an older woman with active or convalescent COVID-19. The chain couples TRBV30 to TRBJ1-5; TRBD1 matches at 7 bases. The CDR3 DNA is TGTGCCTGGAGTGTACGACGACAGGGAGTCCAGCCCCAGCATTTT. Translated, it gives CAWSVRRQGVQPQHF.